This T cell receptor beta chain was profiled in a study of T cells after yellow fever vaccination. This clonotype was seen once. TCRdb ran MiXCR on the 5' RACE reads and lists one entry per CDR3 protein. The sample contains 450,000 to 550,000 distinct CDR3 sequences, about a fifth of which appear only once. This material consisted of PBMCs, taken more than 20 days after the first yellow fever vaccination. The origin of this receptor is a man younger than 35 who received the YFV17D yellow fever vaccine.

CDR3 protein: CASSYQGKTYEQYF. The CDR3 coding sequence is TGTGCCAGCAGTTACCAGGGAAAGACCTACGAGCAGTACTTC. The chain has TRBV6-2 or TRBV6-3 and TRBJ2-7; D might be TRBD1 (5 bases). This CDR3 contains 14 residues. Germline values: CDR1 MNHEY, CDR2 SVGEGT. The V end lost 2 bases, the J end lost 2 bases, and 10 bases lay between the germline ends.